The T cell receptor (beta chain) under discussion was sequenced for a study of OX40 agonist ivuxolimab in advanced cancers. The count of this clone is one. V lost 4 bases, J lost 2 bases, and 6 bases stayed unmatched. Germline CDR1 and CDR2: SGHRS and YFSETQ. The CDR3 extends over 16 amino acids. Peripheral blood came from all dose cohorts at three timepoints. TCRdb keeps only in-frame clones here, not all; method: immunoSEQ multiplex PCR. The table has roughly 79,000 clones, around 83% seen once. The genes are TRBV5-1 and TRBJ2-5; 12 bases map to TRBD2. The input for sequencing was CD4+ or CD8+ T cells sorted from blood, taken in a trial of the OX40 agonist ivuxolimab. This clonotype was obtained from an adult with an advanced solid tumor such as melanoma, head and neck, liver or kidney cancer. CDR3 region: CASSPLGLAGQETQYF. CDR3 nucleotides: TGCGCCAGCAGCCCCCTAGGACTAGCGGGGCAAGAGACCCAGTACTTC.